The present TCR beta chain was sequenced within a study of siplizumab effects on memory and regulatory T cells. The germline V gene has CDR1 MGHRA and CDR2 YSYEKL. The V gene lost 6 bases and the J gene lost 3 bases, with 18 bases spanning the gap. The CDR3 extends over 15 amino acids. Only in-frame clones appear in the TCRdb table, and some are missing; sequencing was by immunoSEQ multiplex PCR. Of over 100,000 clones in the sample, roughly 93% are singletons; the top ten hold 0.6% to 0.7%. Sequenced input: Tregs sorted from blood. The gene calls are TRBV4-1 and TRBJ2-7; perhaps TRBD1 as D (6 bases). This clonotype was sampled from a human donor in good health. Here the CDR3 DNA reads TGCGCCAGCAGTCATCCCGGGACAACGAACTACGAGCAGTACTTC. This sequence encodes CASSHPGTTNYEQYF.